This is a list of T cell receptor beta chains from one sample in a study of T cell repertoires in cytomegalovirus infection. In TCRdb, the reads were re-called with MiXCR into one record per CDR3 protein. The sample yields 80,000 to 130,000 distinct CDR3 sequences, 23% seen once. Sequenced sample: CD8+ T cells from PBMCs. These receptors all come from a human donor in good health (CMV status not recorded). Some clones in this sample may be carry-over from other donors' samples. Each CDR3 is given with its conserved first and last residue. The order of the fields is J gene, D gene, V gene, CDR3 protein. A D gene is named only where the DNA matches it firmly.

TRBJ2-1,TRBD2,TRBV7-2,CASSSSAGATYNEQFF
TRBJ2-1,NA,TRBV9,CASNEEGGNSYNEQFF
TRBJ1-2,NA,TRBV12-3/TRBV12-4,CASSLFSDYTF
TRBJ2-1,NA,TRBV7-3,CASSLTWGEDEQFF
TRBJ1-1,NA,TRBV5-5,CASSTTVGNEAFF
TRBJ2-3,NA,TRBV6-1,CASSDVLRDHTDTQYF
TRBJ1-2,NA,TRBV27,CASSLKTGANYGYTF
TRBJ2-2,NA,TRBV20-1,CSARNRHGELFF
TRBJ2-3,TRBD1,TRBV7-9,CASSSPTGPDTQYF
TRBJ2-7,NA,TRBV4-1,CASSQEDSINEQYF
TRBJ2-3,TRBD2,TRBV7-2,CASSFTGGTTDTQYF
TRBJ1-2,TRBD1,TRBV27,CASSRTGRSDGYTF
TRBJ1-5,TRBD1,TRBV15,CATSSPTGLGNQPQHF
TRBJ2-7,NA,TRBV2,CASSVDVSYEQYF
TRBJ2-1,TRBD2,TRBV9,CASRPTGLEGNEQFF
TRBJ1-1,NA,TRBV6-1,CASRPSRTEAFF
TRBJ1-5,NA,TRBV12-3/TRBV12-4,CASSLSQGGNQPQHF
TRBJ2-3,NA,TRBV5-5,CASSLYQGWDTQYF
TRBJ1-6,NA,TRBV7-2,CASSRTTGSYNSPLHF
TRBJ1-5,NA,TRBV12-3/TRBV12-4,CAAGDSNQPQHF
TRBJ2-3,NA,TRBV7-9,CASSNAGLADTQYF
TRBJ1-1,NA,TRBV7-8,CASSLASGVPEAFF
TRBJ1-1,TRBD1,TRBV7-9,CASSQILRGTEAFF
TRBJ2-2,NA,TRBV4-3,CASSHPGQGTGELFF
TRBJ2-5,NA,TRBV7-2,CASSLLAIQETQYF
TRBJ1-5,TRBD1,TRBV6-5,CASSDGQGWLGNQPQHF
TRBJ2-1,NA,TRBV4-3,CASSQDISAASYNEQFF
TRBJ2-3,TRBD1,TRBV7-8,CASSLEGAPGDTQYF
TRBJ2-2,NA,TRBV19,CASSTGGPGELFF
TRBJ2-7,TRBD1,TRBV27,CASSEKTGASYEQYF
TRBJ2-1,NA,TRBV14,CASSQENGSENEQFF
TRBJ2-5,NA,TRBV28,CASSLARQETQYF
TRBJ2-7,TRBD1,TRBV7-9,CASSQWTGFEEQYF
TRBJ2-1,NA,TRBV29-1,CSVDTGNNEQFF
TRBJ2-1,TRBD2,TRBV2,CASSPWTSGNEQFF
TRBJ1-1,NA,TRBV7-9,CASSLSSTEAFF
TRBJ2-2,TRBD1,TRBV12-3/TRBV12-4,CASNPGQEGTGELFF
TRBJ1-6,TRBD1,TRBV7-6,CASRYQDRGYSPLHF
TRBJ2-7,NA,TRBV7-9,CASSLSWGTFEQYF
TRBJ2-6,TRBD2,TRBV3-1,CASSQGGGNGANVLTF
TRBJ1-2,NA,TRBV28,CASRTLTVYGYTF
TRBJ1-5,TRBD1,TRBV5-6,CASSLRDRSNQPQHF
TRBJ2-3,NA,TRBV9,CASSVGRASSTDTQYF
TRBJ1-5,NA,TRBV28,CASKERGSNQPQHF
TRBJ1-1,NA,TRBV7-3,CASSRTAGSTEAFF
TRBJ2-5,TRBD2,TRBV7-2,CASSSVAGGAETQYF
TRBJ1-1,NA,TRBV6-5,CASIMGGGANTEAFF